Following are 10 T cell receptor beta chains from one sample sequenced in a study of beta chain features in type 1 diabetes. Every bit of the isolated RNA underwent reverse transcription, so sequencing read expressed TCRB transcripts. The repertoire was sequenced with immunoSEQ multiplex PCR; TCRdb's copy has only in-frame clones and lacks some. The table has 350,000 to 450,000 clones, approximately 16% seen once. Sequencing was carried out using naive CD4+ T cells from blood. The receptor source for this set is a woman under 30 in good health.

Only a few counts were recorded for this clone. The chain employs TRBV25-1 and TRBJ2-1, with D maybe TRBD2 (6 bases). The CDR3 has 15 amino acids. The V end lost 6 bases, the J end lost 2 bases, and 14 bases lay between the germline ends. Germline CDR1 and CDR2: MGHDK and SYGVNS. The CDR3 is CASRGGKGTYNEQFF. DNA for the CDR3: TGTGCCAGCAGGGGCGGGAAGGGCACCTACAATGAGCAGTTCTTC.

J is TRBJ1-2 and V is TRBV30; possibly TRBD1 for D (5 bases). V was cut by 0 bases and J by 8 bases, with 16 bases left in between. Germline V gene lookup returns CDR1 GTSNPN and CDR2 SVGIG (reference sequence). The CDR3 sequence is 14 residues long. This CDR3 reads CAWSVREGARGYTF. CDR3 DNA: TGTGCCTGGAGTGTACGCGAAGGGGCCCGAGGCTACACCTTC. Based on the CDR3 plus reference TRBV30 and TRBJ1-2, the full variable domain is SQTIHQWPATLVQPVGSPLSLECTVEGTSNPNLYWYRQAAGRGLQLLFYSVGIGQISSEVPQNLSASRPQDRQFILSSKKLLLSDSGFYLCAWSVREGARGYTFGSGTRLTVV.

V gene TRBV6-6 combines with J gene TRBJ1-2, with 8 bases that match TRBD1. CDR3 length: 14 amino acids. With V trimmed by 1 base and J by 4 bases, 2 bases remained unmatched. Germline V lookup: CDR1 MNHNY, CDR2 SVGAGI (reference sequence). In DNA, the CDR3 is TGTGCCAGCAGTTACTGGACAGGGTTCTATGGCTACACCTTC. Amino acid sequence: CASSYWTGFYGYTF.

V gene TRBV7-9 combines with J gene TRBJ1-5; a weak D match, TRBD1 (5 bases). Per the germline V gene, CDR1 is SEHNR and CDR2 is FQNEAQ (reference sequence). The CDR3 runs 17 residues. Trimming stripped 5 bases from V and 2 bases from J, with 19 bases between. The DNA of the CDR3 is TGTGCCAGCAGCCCGCTTCCTCAGGGATCGGGCAATCAGCCCCAGCATTTT. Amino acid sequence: CASSPLPQGSGNQPQHF.

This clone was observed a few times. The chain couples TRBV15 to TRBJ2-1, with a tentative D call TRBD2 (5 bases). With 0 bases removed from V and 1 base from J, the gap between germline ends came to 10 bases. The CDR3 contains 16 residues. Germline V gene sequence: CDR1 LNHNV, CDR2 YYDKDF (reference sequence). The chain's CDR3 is CATSRDSQRSYNEQFF. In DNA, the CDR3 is TGTGCCACCAGCAGAGATTCCCAGCGGTCCTACAATGAGCAGTTCTTC.

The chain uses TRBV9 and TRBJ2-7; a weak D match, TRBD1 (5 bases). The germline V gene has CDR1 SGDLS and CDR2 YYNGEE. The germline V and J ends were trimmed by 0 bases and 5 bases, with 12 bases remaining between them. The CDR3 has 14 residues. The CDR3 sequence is CASSVDGREDEQYF. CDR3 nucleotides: TGTGCCAGCAGCGTAGACGGCAGGGAAGACGAGCAGTACTTC.

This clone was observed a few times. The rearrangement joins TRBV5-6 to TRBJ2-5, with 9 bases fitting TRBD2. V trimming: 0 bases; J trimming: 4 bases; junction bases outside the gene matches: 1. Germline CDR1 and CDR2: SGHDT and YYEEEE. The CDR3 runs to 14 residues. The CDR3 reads CASSLALAGETQYF. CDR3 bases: TGTGCCAGCAGCTTGGCACTAGCGGGAGAGACCCAGTACTTC. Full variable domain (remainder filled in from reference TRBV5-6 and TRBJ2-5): DAGVTQSPTHLIKTRGQQVTLRCSPKSGHDTVSWYQQALGQGPQFIFQYYEEEERQRGNFPDRFSGHQFPNYSSELNVNALLLGDSALYLCASSLALAGETQYFGPGTRLLVL.

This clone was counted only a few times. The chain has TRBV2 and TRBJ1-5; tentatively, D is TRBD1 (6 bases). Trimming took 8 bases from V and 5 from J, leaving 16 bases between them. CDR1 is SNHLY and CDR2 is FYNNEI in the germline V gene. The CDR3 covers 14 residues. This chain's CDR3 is CASRYRAGDQPQHF. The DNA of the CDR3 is TGTGCCAGCCGGTACAGGGCAGGGGATCAGCCCCAGCATTTT.

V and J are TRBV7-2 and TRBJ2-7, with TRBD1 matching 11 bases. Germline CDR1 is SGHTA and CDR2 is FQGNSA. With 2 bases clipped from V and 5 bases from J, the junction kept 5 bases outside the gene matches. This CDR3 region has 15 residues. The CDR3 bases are TGTGCCAGCAGCTTAAAGGACAGGGGGCTTGACGAGCAGTACTTC. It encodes CASSLKDRGLDEQYF.

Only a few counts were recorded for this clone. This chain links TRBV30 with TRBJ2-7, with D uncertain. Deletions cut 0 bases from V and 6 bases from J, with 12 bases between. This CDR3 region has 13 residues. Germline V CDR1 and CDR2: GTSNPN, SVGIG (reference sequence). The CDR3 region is CAWSVRSPLEQYF. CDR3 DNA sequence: TGTGCCTGGAGTGTGCGGTCCCCACTCGAGCAGTACTTC.